This T cell receptor beta chain was retrieved from a study of cytomegalovirus exposure and HLA in healthy donors. Whole-study findings and limits: Cytomegalovirus status was reportedly diagnosed by the classifier with high specificity and sensitivity. The number of N-insertions in an Asian-associated ancestry cluster was reportedly below the roughly 620-donor mean in a later analysis.

A note on this clone: Its target is not known. At one of its ends the junction is not consistent with the germline gene, which may arise from a read error.

PCR primers comprised 60 Vbeta and 13 Jbeta primers. Produced via immunoSEQ multiplex PCR; TCRdb's table is partial and in-frame only. This sample yields approximately 160,000 clones, of which under 70% are seen a single time; about 3% belongs to the top ten. The CDR3 length is 16 residues. CDR1 MNHEY and CDR2 SVGAGI come from the germline V gene. The chain combines TRBV6-5 with TRBJ1-1, with 7 bases fitting TRBD1. This sequence originates from a woman in her 30s in good health and CMV-seropositive. Input material: PBMCs. This CDR3 is CASSYSLYRQGSEAFF. CDR3 coding DNA: TGTGCCAGCAGTTACTCCCTTTACAGACAGGGCTCTGAGGCTTTCTTT.